Shown below are 29 T cell receptor beta chains from a single sample sequenced in a study of blood T cell repertoires in COVID-19. Data came from immunoSEQ multiplex PCR; TCRdb stores just in-frame clones and leaves some out. The sample shows about 480,000 clones, roughly 90% of them seen only once. Sequencing was done on a sample of PBMCs or T cells enriched from blood (not recorded which). These receptors originate from a woman in her 40s who had recovered from COVID-19.

V gene TRBV18 combines with J gene TRBJ1-1; a weak D match, TRBD1 (6 bases). The CDR3 contains 15 residues. V lost 5 bases and J lost 4, with 17 bases in between. Germline V CDR1 and CDR2: KGHSH, LQKENI. The CDR3 is CASSETYRGATEAFF. As DNA, the CDR3 is TGTGCCAGCTCAGAGACCTATCGGGGGGCCACTGAAGCTTTCTTT.

This sequence joins TRBV4-3 and TRBJ2-1; D not resolved. Germline assignment: CDR1 LGHNA and CDR2 YSLEER. The V and J ends lost 0 bases and 8 bases respectively, with 11 bases between them. CDR3 length: 14 residues. The CDR3 nucleotides read TGCGCCAGCAGCCAAGATATGGCTTCAGATGAGCAGTTCTTC. Translating gives CASSQDMASDEQFF.

The chain uses TRBV2 and TRBJ2-1; 11 nucleotides match TRBD2. This CDR3 region has 14 residues. CDR1 is SNHLY, CDR2 FYNNEI, per germline. Losses at the gene ends were 7 bases for V and 10 bases for J; bases not matched to a gene: 9. CDR3 in amino acids: CASTLAGGTSEQFF. CDR3 sequence (DNA): TGTGCCAGCACTTTAGCGGGGGGGACTAGCGAGCAGTTCTTC.

The rearrangement links TRBV11-2 to TRBJ1-2; TRBD1 is a possible D gene (6 bases). The CDR3 has 12 residues. V dropped 4 bases and J dropped 8 bases, with 11 bases sitting between them. The germline CDR1 and CDR2 sequences are SGHAT and FQNNGV. Here the CDR3 reads CASSSDRGGYTF. The CDR3 DNA reads as TGTGCCAGCAGCTCGGACAGAGGGGGCTACACCTTC. Based on the CDR3 plus reference TRBV11-2 and TRBJ1-2, the full variable domain is EAGVAQSPRYKIIEKRQSVAFWCNPISGHATLYWYQQILGQGPKLLIQFQNNGVVDDSQLPKDRFSAERLKGVDSTLKIQPAKLEDSAVYLCASSSDRGGYTFGSGTRLTVV.

This chain joins TRBV11-2 and TRBJ1-2, with D maybe TRBD1 (5 bases). V was shortened by 0 bases and J by 4 bases, with 12 bases between the two germline ends. This CDR3 has 15 amino acids. The V gene's germline CDR1 is SGHAT and CDR2 FQNNGV. The CDR3 DNA reads as TGTGCCAGCAGCTTAGATCCTGACAGCATCTATGGCTACACCTTC. It specifies CASSLDPDSIYGYTF.

This chain connects TRBV20-1 to TRBJ1-1; 9 nucleotides agree with TRBD1. Germline V gives CDR1 DFQATT, CDR2 SNEGSKA (reference sequence). This CDR3 is 11 amino acids long. CDR3 DNA sequence: TGCAGGGGGGGACAGGGCACTGAAGCTTTCTTT. This sequence encodes CRGGQGTEAFF.

The J gene is TRBJ2-3, the V gene TRBV5-1, with D tentatively TRBD2 (6 bases). CDR3 length: 18 amino acids. From germline, CDR1 is SGHRS and CDR2 YFSETQ. The V and J ends lost 3 bases and 4 bases respectively, with 24 bases between them. The CDR3 bases are TGCGCCAGCAGCTCCCATAGCGGTACTACATGGGGCCCAGATACGCAGTATTTT. It yields the protein CASSSHSGTTWGPDTQYF.

The chain uses TRBV5-4 and TRBJ1-2, with D maybe TRBD1 (5 bases). V shed 0 bases and J shed 4 bases, with 13 bases lying between them. The CDR3 sequence is 15 residues long. From germline, CDR1 is SGHNT and CDR2 YYREEE (reference sequence). CDR3 DNA: TGTGCCAGCAGCTTGGTAGCTACAGGCTCCTATGGCTACACCTTC. Amino acids: CASSLVATGSYGYTF.

The chain combines TRBV3-1 (or the pseudogene TRBV3-2) with TRBJ2-3; tentatively, D is TRBD2 (6 bases). V was clipped by 0 bases and J by 0 bases, with 22 bases between them. CDR1 and CDR2 from the germline V gene are LGHDT and YNNKEL (reference sequence). The CDR3 is made up of 20 amino acids. CDR3 sequence: CASSQDWSSGLTTSTDTQYF. CDR3 DNA sequence: TGTGCCAGCAGCCAAGATTGGAGTAGCGGATTGACTACTAGCACAGATACGCAGTATTTT.

CDR3 DNA sequence: TGTGCCAGTAGTTCCCTCGGTGGAGCGGGAGGGCACCGAACCTACGAGCAGTACTTC. Residues: CASSSLGGAGGHRTYEQYF. This sequence joins TRBV19 and TRBJ2-7; 10 positions match TRBD2. The CDR3 has 19 amino acids. Losses at the gene ends were 5 bases for V and 2 bases for J; bases not matched to a gene: 18. CDR1 LNHDA and CDR2 SQIVND come from the germline V gene (reference sequence).

The chain is built from TRBV27 and TRBJ2-2; no firm D call. Trimming left V 3 bases short and J 6 bases short, with 14 bases between. CDR3 length equals 15 residues. CDR1 MNHEY and CDR2 SMNVEV come from the germline V gene (reference sequence). The CDR3 DNA is TGTGCCAGCAGTTTCGCAGCCCGGAGCGCCGGGGAGCTGTTTTTT. Translating it yields CASSFAARSAGELFF.

This sequence joins TRBV2 and TRBJ2-5; the D gene is possibly TRBD1 (5 bases). The length of the CDR3 is 13 residues. Germline values: CDR1 SNHLY, CDR2 FYNNEI. V shed 4 bases and J shed 1 base, with 7 bases lying between them. The CDR3 region is CASSGQTQETQYF. DNA for the CDR3: TGTGCCAGCAGTGGACAGACCCAAGAGACCCAGTACTTC.

The V call is TRBV6-2 or TRBV6-3, the J call TRBJ2-7, with 13 bases identical to TRBD2. The germline V gene encodes CDR1 MNHEY and CDR2 SVGEGT. Trimming at V came to 3 bases and at J to 4 bases, leaving 3 bases not matched to a gene. This CDR3 comprises 15 residues. The CDR3 DNA is TGTGCCAGCAGTTATAGGACTAGCGGGAGTTACGAGCAGTACTTC. It translates to CASSYRTSGSYEQYF.

J is TRBJ1-2 and V is TRBV6-5; TRBD1 matches 12 bases. The CDR3 spans 14 residues. The V and J ends lost 4 bases and 8 bases, in that order; junction bases with no gene match: 5. Germline V gene data show CDR1 as MNHEY and CDR2 as SVGAGI. CDR3 amino acids: CASSSGTGGQGYTF. DNA of the CDR3: TGTGCCAGCAGTTCCGGGACAGGGGGCCAAGGCTACACCTTC.

The V gene is TRBV7-6, the J gene TRBJ1-3, with no clear D. The CDR3 loop spans 16 amino acids. Between the trimmed V and J ends, which lost 3 bases and 8 bases, there was a span of 20 bases. Germline lookup yields CDR1 SGHVS and CDR2 FNYEAQ. CDR3 residues: CASSFRTDYLGDTIYF. The CDR3 nucleotides read TGTGCCAGCAGCTTCAGGACGGACTACTTGGGAGACACCATATATTTT.

The chain links TRBV15 to TRBJ1-5, with D perhaps TRBD1 (5 bases). This CDR3 spans 15 amino acids. Trimming pared 5 bases from V and 4 bases from J, leaving 15 bases between. Germline CDR1 and CDR2: LNHNV and YYDKDF (reference sequence). The CDR3 region is CATSFTRQSNQPQHF. The DNA for the CDR3 is TGTGCCACCAGCTTTACCAGACAGTCTAATCAGCCCCAGCATTTT.

This clone occurred once. The chain couples TRBV4-1 to TRBJ2-2; D gene ambiguous. The germline V gene encodes CDR1 MGHRA and CDR2 YSYEKL. V was shortened by 4 bases and J by 1 base, with 19 bases between the two germline ends. The CDR3 runs 18 residues. In DNA, the CDR3 is TGCGCCAGCAGCCCGAAACCCGACTCGCAAGTGAACACCGGGGAGCTGTTTTTT. Residues: CASSPKPDSQVNTGELFF.

The table lists this clone with a count of one. The chain carries TRBV11-3 and TRBJ2-1; 8 bases fit TRBD2. The CDR3 has 16 amino acids. The V gene's germline CDR1 is SGHNT and CDR2 YENEEA. Losses at the gene ends were 4 bases for V and 4 bases for J; bases not matched to a gene: 9. The CDR3 loop reads CASSSREGTIYNEQFF. Here the CDR3 DNA reads TGTGCCAGCAGCTCCCGGGAGGGCACAATTTACAATGAGCAGTTCTTC.

V and J are TRBV10-3 and TRBJ2-2; weak D call: TRBD2 (5 bases). Germline V lookup: CDR1 ENHRY, CDR2 SYGVKD. V was clipped by 2 bases and J by 6 bases, with 16 bases between them. There are 16 residues in the CDR3. This CDR3 is CAISEVRASTSGELFF. Here the CDR3 DNA reads TGTGCCATCAGTGAGGTGAGGGCCTCGACGTCCGGGGAGCTGTTTTTT.

V and J are TRBV12-3 or TRBV12-4 and TRBJ2-4; D may be TRBD2 (6 bases). V lost 6 bases to trimming and J lost 6 bases, with 12 bases between them. The CDR3 sequence is 13 residues long. CDR3 sequence reads: CASRLTSANIQYF. The CDR3 DNA follows: TGTGCCAGCAGGCTGACTAGTGCAAACATTCAGTACTTC.

The chain employs TRBV30 and TRBJ1-5, with TRBD1 identical over 9 bases. Germline V gene data show CDR1 as GTSNPN and CDR2 as SVGIG (reference sequence). Germline trimming cut 4 bases from V and 6 bases from J; bases unmatched to any gene: 7. The CDR3 runs 14 residues. The CDR3 coding sequence is TGTGCCTGGAACAAGGACAGGGGCGGTCAGCCCCAGCATTTT. Protein product: CAWNKDRGGQPQHF.

The V gene is TRBV4-3, the J gene TRBJ2-1; 7 nucleotides agree with TRBD2. There are 17 residues in the CDR3. Germline CDR1 and CDR2: LGHNA and YSLEER. Trimming at V came to 4 bases and at J to 3 bases, leaving 12 bases not matched to a gene. The CDR3 sequence: CASSPFMAGEVYNEQFF. The CDR3 coding sequence is TGCGCCAGCAGCCCCTTTATGGCGGGAGAGGTCTACAATGAGCAGTTCTTC.

V gene TRBV3-1 (or the pseudogene TRBV3-2) combines with J gene TRBJ2-2; 12 bases agree with TRBD2. CDR1 is LGHDT and CDR2 is YNNKEL in the germline V gene (reference sequence). V trimming: 3 bases; J trimming: 5 bases; junction bases outside the gene matches: 7. There are 17 residues in the CDR3. CDR3 protein: CASSQATSGRRTGELFF. CDR3 DNA: TGTGCCAGCAGCCAGGCAACTAGCGGGAGGCGTACCGGGGAGCTGTTTTTT.

This clone has only one observation. The chain recombines TRBV19 with TRBJ1-2; D possibly corresponds to TRBD1 (5 bases). V shed 8 bases and J shed 3 bases, with 10 bases lying between them. The CDR3 spans 12 residues. In germline, CDR1 is LNHDA, CDR2 SQIVND (reference sequence). In nucleotides, the CDR3 is TGTGCCAGTTTGCAGGGTTACTATGGCTACACCTTC. It codes for CASLQGYYGYTF.

The chain couples TRBV19 to TRBJ2-1; the match to TRBD2 covers 8 bases. The trim removed 6 bases at V and 8 bases at J, leaving 9 bases unmatched. The germline V gene has CDR1 LNHDA and CDR2 SQIVND (reference sequence). This CDR3 is 14 amino acids long. The CDR3 protein is CASRSGRRGDEQFF. The CDR3 region has the DNA TGTGCCAGTAGGAGCGGGAGAAGAGGCGATGAGCAGTTCTTC.

This chain joins TRBV5-1 and TRBJ1-4; tentatively, D is TRBD1 (5 bases). CDR1 and CDR2 from the germline V gene are SGHRS and YFSETQ. The CDR3 length is 15 residues. V was shortened by 9 bases and J by 4 bases, with 19 bases between the two germline ends. The CDR3 coding sequence is TGCGCCACCCGTCCCGGGGGAAGGGTTAATGAAAAACTGTTTTTT. This sequence encodes CATRPGGRVNEKLFF.

This clone appeared a few times. The genes are TRBV27 and TRBJ2-7; unclear D gene. The CDR3 spans 16 residues. Per germline, CDR1 MNHEY and CDR2 SMNVEV (reference sequence). Between the trimmed V and J ends, which lost 2 bases and 5 bases, there was a span of 19 bases. The CDR3 nucleotides are TGTGCCAGCAGTTTACGCGTCCGGGTCAGTCCCCACGAGCAGTACTTC. Protein sequence: CASSLRVRVSPHEQYF.

The chain is built from TRBV7-2 and TRBJ1-2; TRBD1 agrees at 7 bases. Germline V gives CDR1 SGHTA, CDR2 FQGNSA. V shed 4 bases and J 8 bases; nucleotides not matched to a gene: 7. The CDR3 covers 13 residues. CDR3 residues: CASSSDRAGGYTF. CDR3 DNA sequence: TGTGCCAGCAGCTCAGACAGGGCGGGCGGCTACACCTTC.

The V call is TRBV11-3, the J call TRBJ1-1, with 7 bases matching TRBD1. Germline assignment: CDR1 SGHNT and CDR2 YENEEA. V lost 6 bases to trimming and J lost 7 bases; unmatched junction nucleotides: 11. The CDR3 has 14 amino acids. DNA for the CDR3: TGTGCCAGCAGTTCCTCCGACAGGGTTGATGAAGCTTTCTTT. It is translated as CASSSSDRVDEAFF.